These 23 T cell receptor beta chains were all obtained from the same sample, sequenced in a study of T cells after somatic rescue of genetic block. The data were produced by immunoSEQ multiplex PCR, yet TCRdb's version contains in-frame clones alone and is incomplete. The sample has 13,000 to 15,000 clones, 65% to 75% seen once. The specimen was peripheral blood mononuclear cells (PBMCs). Source of these receptors: a boy aged 5 to 17.

This clone has a single count. The chain employs TRBV19 and TRBJ1-3; D not resolved. The CDR3 runs to 14 residues. Per germline, CDR1 LNHDA and CDR2 SQIVND (reference sequence). V lost 6 bases and J lost 4, with 13 bases in between. Here the CDR3 reads CASRTLQTGNTIYF. As DNA, the CDR3 is TGTGCCAGTAGGACTCTACAGACGGGAAACACCATATATTTT.

The V gene is TRBV29-1, the J gene TRBJ2-5; 7 nucleotides align to TRBD1. Germline CDR1 reads SQVTM; CDR2 reads ANQGSEA. Trimming removed 3 bases from V and 4 bases from J; junction bases left unmatched: 5. This CDR3 is 13 amino acids long. In nucleotides, the CDR3 is TGCAGCGTTGACGCAGGGGGAGTAGAGACCCAGTACTTC. Translated: CSVDAGGVETQYF.

J is TRBJ1-1 and V is TRBV18; D gene unclear. This CDR3 is built from 13 residues. Trimming stripped 4 bases from V and 1 base from J, with 7 bases between. CDR1 is KGHSH, CDR2 LQKENI, per germline. The CDR3 DNA follows: TGTGCCAGCTCACAGCCACAGAACACTGAAGCTTTCTTT. It specifies CASSQPQNTEAFF.

This clone came up once. CDR3 loop: CASSLAAGGSYEQYF. In nucleotides, the CDR3 is TGTGCCAGCAGTCTAGCTGCGGGAGGGTCCTACGAGCAGTACTTC. The chain couples TRBV2 to TRBJ2-7; TRBD2 agrees at 9 bases. The V gene end was trimmed by 5 bases and the J gene end by 1 base; junction bases not matched to a gene: 6. Germline lookup yields CDR1 SNHLY and CDR2 FYNNEI. This CDR3 region has 15 residues. The whole variable domain, filled in from reference TRBV2 and TRBJ2-7, reads EPEVTQTPSHQVTQMGQEVILRCVPISNHLYFYWYRQILGQKVEFLVSFYNNEISEKSEIFDDQFSVERPDGSNFTLKIRSTKLEDSAMYFCASSLAAGGSYEQYFGPGTRLTVT.

This clone has a handful of counts. The chain combines TRBV29-1 with TRBJ2-3; D gene unclear. This CDR3 is 15 amino acids long. Per the germline V gene, CDR1 is SQVTM and CDR2 is ANQGSEA. V gave up 4 bases and J gave up 0 bases, with 14 bases separating them. The CDR3 is CSVVRAELSTDTQYF. CDR3 sequence (DNA): TGCAGCGTTGTACGGGCGGAGCTCAGCACAGATACGCAGTATTTT.

The V call is TRBV11-2, the J call TRBJ1-2; D might be TRBD1 (5 bases). The CDR3 is 14 amino acids. The V end was cut by 3 bases, the J end by 5 bases, with 13 bases between. The germline gives CDR1 SGHAT, CDR2 FQNNGV. In DNA form, the CDR3 reads TGTGCCAGCAGCTTTGGCAGGGTGGGATATGGCTACACCTTC. Amino acid sequence: CASSFGRVGYGYTF.

The rearrangement uses TRBV4-1 and TRBJ1-2, with D maybe TRBD1 (5 bases). Germline CDR1 reads MGHRA; CDR2 reads YSYEKL. The CDR3 consists of 15 residues. V dropped 2 bases and J dropped 5 bases, with 15 bases sitting between them. Written as DNA, the CDR3 is TGCGCCAGCAGCCAAATTTCCGGGACTCTATATGGCTACACCTTC. It encodes CASSQISGTLYGYTF.

This clone is termed large (0.1 to 1%). The chain has TRBV19 and TRBJ2-7; D is unresolved. From germline, CDR1 is LNHDA and CDR2 SQIVND (reference sequence). The CDR3 consists of 15 residues. V gave up 3 bases and J gave up 1 base, with 13 bases separating them. Written as DNA, the CDR3 is TGTGCCAGTAGTATCCTCCGGGCCGGTTCCTACGAGCAGTACTTC. Translated: CASSILRAGSYEQYF. The complete variable domain, with remaining parts taken from reference TRBV19 and TRBJ2-7, reads DGGITQSPKYLFRKEGQNVTLSCEQNLNHDAMYWYRQDPGQGLRLIYYSQIVNDFQKGDIAEGYSVSREKKESFPLTVTSAQKNPTAFYLCASSILRAGSYEQYFGPGTRLTVT.

The chain combines TRBV9 with TRBJ2-7; a weak D match, TRBD1 (7 bases). The CDR3 extends over 15 amino acids. Per the germline V gene, CDR1 is SGDLS and CDR2 is YYNGEE. The germline V and J ends were trimmed by 0 bases and 3 bases, with 13 bases remaining between them. The CDR3 DNA reads as TGTGCCAGCAGCGTAGGCGGGACAGCCTACTACGAGCAGTACTTC. Translated, it gives CASSVGGTAYYEQYF. Supplemented by reference TRBV9 and TRBJ2-7, the full variable domain reads DSGVTQTPKHLITATGQRVTLRCSPRSGDLSVYWYQQSLDQGLQFLIQYYNGEERAKGNILERFSAQQFPDLHSELNLSSLELGDSALYFCASSVGGTAYYEQYFGPGTRLTVT.

The chain employs TRBV5-1 and TRBJ2-3, with 7 bases identical to TRBD1. There are 14 residues in the CDR3. Germline V gives CDR1 SGHRS, CDR2 YFSETQ. V dropped 4 bases and J dropped 2; count of bases not matched to a gene: 4. Here the CDR3 DNA reads TGCGCCAGCAGCCCGGGACAGAACACAGATACGCAGTATTTT. It specifies CASSPGQNTDTQYF.

This sequence joins TRBV9 and TRBJ2-2, with no clear D. Germline values: CDR1 SGDLS, CDR2 YYNGEE. V shed 0 bases and J shed 4 bases, with 10 bases lying between them. There are 15 residues in the CDR3. Here the CDR3 reads CASSVAYPLTGELFF. In DNA form, the CDR3 reads TGTGCCAGCAGCGTAGCTTATCCCCTCACCGGGGAGCTGTTTTTT. Filled out from reference TRBV9 and TRBJ2-2, the complete variable domain reads DSGVTQTPKHLITATGQRVTLRCSPRSGDLSVYWYQQSLDQGLQFLIQYYNGEERAKGNILERFSAQQFPDLHSELNLSSLELGDSALYFCASSVAYPLTGELFFGEGSRLTVL.

The V gene is TRBV18, the J gene TRBJ2-5; D might be TRBD1 or TRBD2, each matching 5 bases. Germline assignment: CDR1 KGHSH and CDR2 LQKENI. The CDR3 loop spans 15 amino acids. V was trimmed by 2 bases and J by 2 bases, leaving 12 bases between them. Here the CDR3 DNA reads TGTGCCAGCTCACCAAGTCCGGGGCCACAAGAGACCCAGTACTTC. This gives the protein CASSPSPGPQETQYF.

The J gene is TRBJ2-1, the V gene TRBV6-5; TRBD2 aligns across 11 bases. Per germline, CDR1 MNHEY and CDR2 SVGAGI. The CDR3 has 15 amino acids. V lost 6 bases to trimming and J lost 5 bases; unmatched junction nucleotides: 6. CDR3 residues: CASRILAGDNNEQFF. CDR3 DNA: TGTGCCAGCAGGATACTAGCGGGGGATAACAATGAGCAGTTCTTC.

This chain links TRBV11-2 with TRBJ2-1, with 10 bases aligning to TRBD2. Germline V CDR1 and CDR2: SGHAT, FQNNGV. The V and J ends lost 5 bases and 3 bases, in that order; junction bases with no gene match: 4. The CDR3 is made up of 15 amino acids. The CDR3 region is CASSPLAGVYNEQFF. CDR3 nucleotides: TGTGCCAGCAGCCCCCTAGCGGGGGTCTACAATGAGCAGTTCTTC. Supplemented by reference TRBV11-2 and TRBJ2-1, the full variable domain reads EAGVAQSPRYKIIEKRQSVAFWCNPISGHATLYWYQQILGQGPKLLIQFQNNGVVDDSQLPKDRFSAERLKGVDSTLKIQPAKLEDSAVYLCASSPLAGVYNEQFFGPGTRLTVL.

Judged by abundance, this clone is large. The chain employs TRBV13 and TRBJ2-7, with 9 bases that match TRBD2. The germline V gene encodes CDR1 PRHDT and CDR2 FYEKMQ (reference sequence). J was trimmed by 7 bases and V by 4 bases; bases with no gene match: 11. The CDR3 contains 15 residues. CDR3 nucleotides: TGTGCCAGCAGCTCCTTCGCGGGGGGGCCTGAGGAGCAGTACTTC. Protein product: CASSSFAGGPEEQYF.

This chain links TRBV6-1 with TRBJ2-7; TRBD2 matches at 8 bases. CDR3 length: 14 amino acids. Trimming cost V 6 bases and J 2 bases; bases outside gene matches: 6. Germline-derived CDR1 and CDR2 are MNHNS and SASEGT. Here the CDR3 reads CASRLGGATYEQYF. CDR3 DNA: TGTGCCAGCAGACTCGGGGGGGCAACCTACGAGCAGTACTTC.

Remarks on this clone: This CDR3 is also generated by other DNA sequences in the sample. V and J are TRBV7-3 and TRBJ1-1; maybe TRBD1 (5 bases). Germline assignment: CDR1 SGHTA and CDR2 FQGTGA. The CDR3 sequence is 13 residues long. V lost 2 bases and J 5 bases, leaving 9 bases between the germline ends. CDR3 sequence reads: CASSLGGGTEAFF. For the CDR3, the DNA is TGTGCCAGCAGCTTAGGGGGTGGGACTGAAGCTTTCTTT.

This chain uses TRBV6-5 with TRBJ1-2, with TRBD1 matching 10 bases. CDR1 and CDR2 from the germline V gene are MNHEY and SVGAGI. This CDR3 region has 15 residues. Unmatched junction bases numbered 10, after V lost 6 bases and J lost 6 bases. The CDR3 bases are TGTGCCAGCAGGCCCCGACAGGGGGCGGTAGATGGCTACACCTTC. Residues: CASRPRQGAVDGYTF.

The chain recombines TRBV18 with TRBJ1-5, with D possibly matching TRBD1 (6 bases). Trimming stripped 1 base from V and 4 bases from J, with 8 bases between. The germline V gene has CDR1 KGHSH and CDR2 LQKENI. This CDR3 comprises 14 residues. CDR3 sequence (DNA): TGTGCCAGCTCACCACTTCAGGGGAATCAGCCCCAGCATTTT. Translation: CASSPLQGNQPQHF.

This clone is judged medium-sized. This chain joins TRBV6-5 and TRBJ2-7, with 7 bases matching TRBD2. This CDR3 is 12 amino acids long. V gave up 2 bases and J gave up 6 bases; unmatched junction bases: 1. Germline CDR1 and CDR2: MNHEY and SVGAGI. DNA for the CDR3: TGTGCCAGCAGTTACCCGGGAGGCGAGCAGTACTTC. It translates to CASSYPGGEQYF.

The rearrangement joins TRBV5-1 to TRBJ1-1, with 7 positions matching TRBD1. The CDR3 spans 17 residues. CDR1 and CDR2 from the germline V gene are SGHRS and YFSETQ. J gave up 1 base and V 0 bases, and 9 bases lay outside the gene matches. In DNA, the CDR3 is TGCGCCAGCAGCTTGGTTTGGGCCCGGGACAGGAACACTGAAGCTTTCTTT. Its translation is CASSLVWARDRNTEAFF.

The CDR3 DNA reads as TGTGCCAGCACTGAGTTGGGCGCTGAGGGGCATGAGCAGTTCTTC. This sequence encodes CASTELGAEGHEQFF. J is TRBJ2-1 and V is TRBV6-5; D assignment may be TRBD1 or TRBD2 (5 bases each). CDR3 length: 15 residues. Germline lookup yields CDR1 MNHEY and CDR2 SVGAGI. V shed 7 bases and J shed 8 bases, with 21 bases lying between them.

The DNA for the CDR3 is TGTGCCAGCAGCTTAATGGGGTTAGATACGCAGTATTTT. It is translated as CASSLMGLDTQYF. V usage is TRBV7-3 and J usage is TRBJ2-3; no reliable D call. V was pared by 1 base and J by 5 bases, with 7 bases between. Germline assignment: CDR1 SGHTA and CDR2 FQGTGA. CDR3 size: 13 residues.